These 30 T cell receptor beta chains originate from one sample sequenced in a study of blood T cells in healthy people across ages (dated by TCRdb to between 2014 and 2017). Library preparation was by 5' RACE. The data were produced on an Illumina HiSeq 2500. A second PCR of 7 to 11 cycles was performed with a sample-barcoded 5' primer and a J-beta primer mix. TCRdb trimmed the raw reads at Q25, called clones with MiXCR and kept productive beta chains. Rows with a matching CDR3 protein are joined into one entry that keeps the most common DNA and genes. The sample contains about 1.6 million distinct CDR3 sequences, roughly 30% of them found a single time. Over 9% of the sample lies in the top ten. Sequencing was performed on blood. These receptors came from a woman in her twenties or thirties in good health.

This clonotype has just a few counts. V is TRBV9 and J is TRBJ2-7; D perhaps matches TRBD1 (5 bases). Between the trimmed V and J ends, which lost 0 bases and 0 bases, there was a span of 10 bases. Germline-derived CDR1 and CDR2 are SGDLS and YYNGEE. The CDR3 has 15 amino acids. CDR3 DNA sequence: TGTGCCAGCAGCGTAGGGGGCTCACACTCCTACGAGCAGTACTTC. Its translation is CASSVGGSHSYEQYF.

The J gene is TRBJ1-6, the V gene TRBV6-6; no firm D call. CDR3 length: 13 amino acids. Per germline, CDR1 MNHNY and CDR2 SVGAGI (reference sequence). V was clipped by 6 bases and J by 14 bases, with 17 bases between them. The chain's CDR3 is CASRTDGSSALHF. The CDR3 coding sequence is TGTGCCAGCAGAACGGACGGTTCGTCGGCCCTCCACTTT.

The chain has TRBV20-1 and TRBJ2-7; 11 bases map to TRBD1. The V and J ends lost 3 bases and 4 bases, in that order; junction bases with no gene match: 5. The CDR3 length is 14 residues. Germline lookup yields CDR1 DFQATT and CDR2 SNEGSKA (reference sequence). The CDR3 here is CSASGGQGGYEQYF. CDR3 sequence (DNA): TGCAGTGCTAGCGGGGGACAGGGGGGTTACGAGCAGTACTTC.

This clonotype was recorded a few times. J is TRBJ1-6 and V is TRBV14; no clear D. The V and J ends lost 9 bases and 0 bases respectively, with 12 bases between them. The CDR3 is 15 amino acids. Germline loops: CDR1 SGHDN, CDR2 FVKESK. The CDR3: CARSPRSSYNSPLHF. In DNA, the CDR3 is TGTGCCAGGAGTCCGAGGAGCTCCTATAATTCACCCCTCCACTTT.

V gene TRBV9 combines with J gene TRBJ2-3; D is possibly TRBD1 (6 bases). The CDR3 covers 14 residues. Germline CDR1 SGDLS, CDR2 YYNGEE. V was pared by 4 bases and J by 2 bases, with 11 bases between. CDR3 sequence: CASSSQGFTDTQYF. The CDR3 DNA reads TGTGCCAGCAGCAGCCAGGGGTTCACAGATACGCAGTATTTT.

This clonotype has a handful of counts. The chain employs TRBV12-3 or TRBV12-4 and TRBJ2-5; 8 positions agree with TRBD2. V shed 5 bases and J 1 base; nucleotides not matched to a gene: 6. The CDR3 covers 15 residues. CDR3 protein: CASSPLGTSQETQYF. The CDR3 bases are TGTGCCAGCAGTCCCCTTGGGACTAGCCAAGAGACCCAGTACTTC.

In this sample, this clonotype turned up once. The rearrangement links TRBV7-9 to TRBJ1-2; a possible D gene is TRBD1 (6 bases). V lost 5 bases and J lost 4, with 14 bases in between. This CDR3 is built from 14 residues. The germline V gene has CDR1 SEHNR and CDR2 FQNEAQ (reference sequence). The CDR3 bases are TGTGCCAGCAGCATGGGGGCCTCGGGCTATGGCTACACCTTC. This sequence encodes CASSMGASGYGYTF.

In this sample, this clonotype turned up a few times. The chain carries TRBV25-1 and TRBJ2-1; TRBD2 might be the D (5 bases). V dropped 6 bases and J dropped 5 bases, with 11 bases sitting between them. The CDR3 sequence is 13 residues long. CDR1 and CDR2 (germline): MGHDK, SYGVNS. The CDR3 coding sequence is TGTGCCAGCAGCCACCCCGGGAACAATGAGCAGTTCTTC. This codes for CASSHPGNNEQFF. Supplemented by reference TRBV25-1 and TRBJ2-1, the full variable domain reads EADIYQTPRYLVIGTGKKITLECSQTMGHDKMYWYQQDPGMELHLIHYSYGVNSTEKGDLSSESTVSRIRTEHFPLTLESARPSHTSQYLCASSHPGNNEQFFGPGTRLTVL.

The chain recombines TRBV19 with TRBJ2-7; D is ambiguous. Germline CDR1 is LNHDA and CDR2 is SQIVND (reference sequence). CDR3 size: 12 residues. The germline V and J ends were trimmed by 10 bases and 7 bases, with 17 bases remaining between them. CDR3 sequence (DNA): TGTGCCACCACCTCACCCAGGAGAGAGCAGTACTTC. It encodes CATTSPRREQYF.

In this sample, this clonotype turned up a few times. The chain has TRBV5-1 and TRBJ1-1; 8 bases line up with TRBD1. The CDR3 is 15 residues long. Germline loops: CDR1 SGHRS, CDR2 YFSETQ. J was trimmed by 11 bases and V by 0 bases; bases with no gene match: 12. CDR3 sequence (DNA): TGCGCCAGCAGCTTGGCCCAACGGACAGGGAGGGATGCTTTCTTT. Encoded protein: CASSLAQRTGRDAFF.

This clonotype was counted only a few times. V gene TRBV3-1 combines with J gene TRBJ2-2; 8 bases align to TRBD2. The CDR3 runs to 17 residues. The germline V gene has CDR1 LGHDT and CDR2 YNNKEL (reference sequence). With 3 bases clipped from V and 0 bases from J, the junction kept 6 bases outside the gene matches. In DNA form, the CDR3 reads TGTGCCAGCAGCCAGGAAACTAGCGGTCCGAACACCGGGGAGCTGTTTTTT. Amino acid sequence: CASSQETSGPNTGELFF.

The V and J genes are TRBV4-1 and TRBJ2-1, with D perhaps matching TRBD2 (6 bases). V lost 5 bases, J lost 0 bases, and 14 bases lay in between. The CDR3 runs 16 residues. Germline V lookup: CDR1 MGHRA, CDR2 YSYEKL. Here the CDR3 DNA reads TGCGCCAGCAGCACCACTAACGGGAGCTCCTACAATGAGCAGTTCTTC. This translates into CASSTTNGSSYNEQFF.

This clonotype has at least ten counts. The chain has TRBV12-3 or TRBV12-4 and TRBJ2-5; 8 nucleotides line up with TRBD2. The CDR3 runs to 14 residues. The ends lost 6 bases at V and 3 bases at J; junction bases unmatched: 6. CDR3 coding DNA: TGTGCCAGCAGCCGGTGGGGACTAGAAGAGACCCAGTACTTC. Translating it yields CASSRWGLEETQYF.

A note on this clonotype: A read error may account for a junction end that differs from germline. The chain carries TRBV28 and TRBJ1-1, with a tentative D call TRBD1 (6 bases). The CDR3 totals 14 residues. Germline V CDR1 and CDR2: MDHEN, SYDVKM. CDR3 nucleotides: TGTGCCAGCAGTCCAGACAGGCTGAACATTGAAGCTTTCTTT. The encoded protein is CASSPDRLNIEAFF.

This clonotype was counted a few times. This sequence joins TRBV7-8 and TRBJ2-6, with a tentative D call TRBD1 (7 bases). The V and J ends lost 1 base and 2 bases respectively, with 15 bases between them. Germline CDR1 and CDR2: SGHVS and FQNEAQ. This CDR3 is built from 18 residues. CDR3 DNA sequence: TGTGCCAGCAGCTTAGATCGCAGGGGGGTAGCTGGGGCCAACGTCCTGACTTTC. This translates into CASSLDRRGVAGANVLTF. Variable domain in full (rest from reference TRBV7-8 and TRBJ2-6): GAGVSQSPRYKVAKRGQDVALRCDPISGHVSLFWYQQALGQGPEFLTYFQNEAQLDKSGLPSDRFFAERPEGSVSTLKIQRTQQEDSAVYLCASSLDRRGVAGANVLTFGAGSRLTVL.

This clonotype has only one observation. The chain is built from TRBV28 and TRBJ1-2; D is possibly TRBD1 (5 bases). CDR1 MDHEN and CDR2 SYDVKM come from the germline V gene. V dropped 7 bases and J dropped 6 bases, with 15 bases sitting between them. This CDR3 comprises 13 residues. CDR3 DNA: TGTGCCAGCACCCGGTGGGCAGGGAATGGCTACACCTTC. Translated, it gives CASTRWAGNGYTF.

The rearrangement links TRBV20-1 to TRBJ1-2, with a weak D call TRBD1 (5 bases). Per the germline V gene, CDR1 is DFQATT and CDR2 is SNEGSKA (reference sequence). The CDR3 runs to 14 residues. The ends were cut back, 7 bases at V and 4 bases at J, with 19 bases in the middle. Here the CDR3 DNA reads TGCAGTGTTAGGGCCCTCGGGGCCCTCTATGGCTACACCTTC. Its translation: CSVRALGALYGYTF.

Remarks on this clonotype: Since a much larger clone is just one base distant, this may be a read error. V usage is TRBV2 and J usage is TRBJ2-7, with D hard to call. The J call may be wrong; the DNA end is better matched by TRBJ2-5. Germline CDR1 SNHLY, CDR2 FYNNEI. The CDR3 has 11 amino acids. DNA of the CDR3: TGTGCCAACACGGGTGGGGAGACCCAGTACTTC. As protein: CANTGGETQYF.

The rearrangement uses TRBV6-1 and TRBJ1-2; 9 positions agree with TRBD1. J was trimmed by 8 bases and V by 4 bases; bases with no gene match: 11. CDR1 is MNHNS and CDR2 is SASEGT in the germline V gene. The CDR3 has 15 residues. The CDR3: CASSAEDRGGKGYTF. As DNA, the CDR3 is TGTGCCAGCAGTGCAGAGGACAGGGGAGGTAAAGGCTACACCTTC.

This clonotype appeared many times. The chain is built from TRBV12-3 or TRBV12-4 and TRBJ1-2; tentative D call: TRBD1 (5 bases). Trimming removed 2 bases from V and 2 bases from J, with 15 bases in between. The CDR3 contains 16 residues. CDR3 DNA sequence: TGTGCCAGCAGTTTAATGGAGGGGAGTACCAACTATGGCTACACCTTC. Residues: CASSLMEGSTNYGYTF.

This clonotype appeared a few times. The CDR3 nucleotides are TGTGCCAGCAGTTTATGGCCTCAGGACAGAAAAGTACTGGGCAATCAGCCCCAGCATTTT. Protein sequence: CASSLWPQDRKVLGNQPQHF. V and J are TRBV27 and TRBJ1-5; maybe TRBD1 (6 bases). Between the trimmed V and J ends, which lost 1 base and 2 bases, there was a span of 24 bases. CDR1 and CDR2 from the germline V gene are MNHEY and SMNVEV (reference sequence). There are 20 residues in the CDR3.

The chain links TRBV30 to TRBJ2-1; D uncertain. The V gene's germline CDR1 is GTSNPN and CDR2 SVGIG (reference sequence). Trimming removed 5 bases at V and 5 bases at J, with 7 bases between. This CDR3 is built from 11 residues. In DNA form, the CDR3 reads TGTGCCTGGGACGGAGACAATGAGCAGTTCTTC. Translation: CAWDGDNEQFF.

V is TRBV5-4 and J is TRBJ1-1; 7 nucleotides agree with TRBD1. The ends lost 3 bases at V and 6 bases at J; junction bases unmatched: 14. Germline V gene lookup returns CDR1 SGHNT and CDR2 YYREEE (reference sequence). The CDR3 runs 16 residues. CDR3 residues: CASSSSPRDRPPEAFF. The CDR3 DNA sequence: TGTGCCAGCAGCTCCAGCCCAAGGGACAGACCCCCTGAAGCTTTCTTT.

The rearrangement links TRBV7-2 to TRBJ2-5; TRBD2 matches 7 bases. V was clipped by 5 bases and J by 3 bases; unmatched bases: 6. This CDR3 is 14 amino acids long. Germline V gene sequence: CDR1 SGHTA, CDR2 FQGNSA. In nucleotides, the CDR3 is TGTGCCAGCAGCCAAAGCGGGGCAAAAGAGACCCAGTACTTC. Translated, it gives CASSQSGAKETQYF.

This clonotype was counted only a few times. The genes are TRBV28 and TRBJ1-1; D not resolved. The CDR3 loop spans 12 amino acids. The V end was cut by 7 bases, the J end by 3 bases, with 9 bases between. CDR1 is MDHEN and CDR2 is SYDVKM in the germline V gene. CDR3 sequence (DNA): TGTGCCAGCATGGTCACTTACACTGAAGCTTTCTTT. Amino acids: CASMVTYTEAFF.

The V call is TRBV4-1, the J call TRBJ1-2; 9 nucleotides line up with TRBD1. The germline CDR1 and CDR2 sequences are MGHRA and YSYEKL. V shed 0 bases and J 8 bases; nucleotides not matched to a gene: 7. There are 15 residues in the CDR3. CDR3 residues: CASSQDLQGAGGYTF. CDR3 bases: TGCGCCAGCAGCCAAGATTTACAGGGGGCGGGGGGCTACACCTTC.

This clonotype was seen a handful of times. The chain links TRBV7-6 to TRBJ2-7; 7 nucleotides align to TRBD1. CDR1 and CDR2 from the germline V gene are SGHVS and FNYEAQ. The CDR3 sequence is 15 residues long. The junction had 10 bases not matched to a gene; V was cut back by 1 base and J by 7 bases. The chain's CDR3 is CASSLGGQPYNEQYF. The CDR3 coding sequence is TGTGCCAGCAGCTTAGGGGGACAGCCCTACAATGAGCAGTACTTC.

With regard to this clonotype: At one boundary the junction diverges from the germline segment, which might be a read error. The chain uses TRBV6-1 and TRBJ1-1; no firm D call. Germline CDR1 is MNHNS and CDR2 is SASEGT. CDR3 length equals 13 residues. CDR3 sequence: CACRATRNTEAFF. CDR3 DNA sequence: TGTGCCTGCAGAGCTACACGGAACACTGAAGCTTTCTTT.

CDR3 region: CAISTTGQNIQYF. The CDR3 coding sequence is TGTGCCATCAGTACTACCGGGCAAAACATTCAGTACTTC. The chain carries TRBV10-3 and TRBJ2-4; no definite D call. CDR1 is ENHRY and CDR2 is SYGVKD in the germline V gene. The CDR3 is 13 amino acids. V was shortened by 5 bases and J by 5 bases, with 10 bases between the two germline ends.

The chain links TRBV10-3 to TRBJ2-1; TRBD2 aligns across 11 bases. Germline V gene data show CDR1 as ENHRY and CDR2 as SYGVKD. The length of the CDR3 is 15 residues. The junction had 8 bases not matched to a gene; V was cut back by 6 bases and J by 7 bases. CDR3 bases: TGTGCCATCAGGGAGACTAGCGGGATGGGGAATGAGCAGTTCTTC. Amino acids: CAIRETSGMGNEQFF.